The clone carrying this TCR beta chain was observed at least ten times. This CDR3 is built from 16 residues. Germline V CDR1 and CDR2: DFQATT, SNEGSKA (reference sequence). V lost 6 bases and J lost 2, with 19 bases in between. Using its own MiXCR run on the 5' RACE reads, TCRdb lists one record per CDR3 protein. The sample lists about 300,000 distinct CDR3 sequences, about 6.9% occurring once. The data are from a study of T cells after yellow fever vaccination. The clonotype was recovered from a man aged 18 to 30 who received the YFV17D yellow fever vaccine. The sequencing here drew on PBMCs, taken more than 35 days after the first yellow fever vaccination. The V gene is TRBV20-1, the J gene TRBJ2-2, with D maybe TRBD1 (5 bases). CDR3 loop: CSARDGAAFNTGELFF. Here the CDR3 DNA reads TGCAGTGCCCGAGATGGGGCAGCGTTTAACACCGGGGAGCTGTTTTTT.